Presented here are 16 T cell receptor beta chains from one specimen sequenced in a study of blood T cell repertoires in COVID-19. Sequencing used immunoSEQ multiplex PCR; TCRdb keeps in-frame clones, though not all of them. The sample carries 40,000 to 65,000 clones, 70% to 85% recorded once. The sample comprised peripheral blood. The receptor set was obtained from a human donor in a cohort sampled during active COVID-19.

The chain carries TRBV19 and TRBJ2-5; tentatively, D is TRBD1 (6 bases). The CDR3 is 17 amino acids. Looked up from germline, CDR1 is LNHDA and CDR2 is SQIVND (reference sequence). Trimming removed 5 bases at V and 7 bases at J, with 26 bases between. The CDR3: CASSSIRDKLRSGTQYF. The CDR3 nucleotides read TGTGCCAGTAGTTCTATCCGGGACAAACTTAGATCAGGGACCCAGTACTTC.

The count of this clone is one. The chain is built from TRBV28 and TRBJ1-5, with no clear D. V lost 5 bases, J lost 3 bases, and 17 bases lay in between. CDR3 length equals 16 residues. Germline CDR1 and CDR2: MDHEN and SYDVKM. As DNA, the CDR3 is TGTGCCAGCAGTATCGAACCCGGGAGCCCCAATCAGCCCCAGCATTTT. It codes for CASSIEPGSPNQPQHF.

This rearrangement joins TRBV28 to TRBJ2-7; a weak D match, TRBD2 (6 bases). The V end was cut by 2 bases, the J end by 2 bases, with 10 bases between. Germline CDR1 MDHEN, CDR2 SYDVKM. The CDR3 extends over 14 amino acids. CDR3 protein: CASSLGGLTYEQYF. The CDR3 nucleotides read TGTGCCAGCAGTTTAGGAGGGTTAACCTACGAGCAGTACTTC.

V usage is TRBV19 and J usage is TRBJ1-2, with D tentatively TRBD1 (5 bases). The CDR3 extends over 14 amino acids. V gave up 5 bases and J gave up 8 bases, with 18 bases separating them. CDR1 is LNHDA, CDR2 SQIVND, per germline (reference sequence). The DNA for the CDR3 is TGTGCCAGTAGTCCCCAGGTGGGACTTTTGGGCTACACCTTC. It encodes CASSPQVGLLGYTF.

The chain employs TRBV11-2 and TRBJ2-1, with D possibly being TRBD1 (5 bases). Germline V CDR1 and CDR2: SGHAT, FQNNGV. Deletions cut 3 bases from V and 2 bases from J, with 20 bases between. The CDR3 length is 18 residues. CDR3 DNA: TGTGCCAGCAGCTTGTCCGCTATGGCAGGGCGCGCCTACAATGAGCAGTTCTTC. Protein: CASSLSAMAGRAYNEQFF. The full variable domain, completed using reference TRBV11-2 and TRBJ2-1, is EAGVAQSPRYKIIEKRQSVAFWCNPISGHATLYWYQQILGQGPKLLIQFQNNGVVDDSQLPKDRFSAERLKGVDSTLKIQPAKLEDSAVYLCASSLSAMAGRAYNEQFFGPGTRLTVL.

The V call is TRBV5-4, the J call TRBJ2-6; tentative D call: TRBD2 (5 bases). Germline CDR1 is SGHNT and CDR2 is YYREEE (reference sequence). The CDR3 contains 15 residues. Trimming pared 0 bases from V and 2 bases from J, leaving 6 bases between. In DNA, the CDR3 is TGTGCCAGCAGCTTGGCCGGGGCTGGGGCCAACGTCCTGACTTTC. This sequence encodes CASSLAGAGANVLTF.

J is TRBJ2-3 and V is TRBV19; maybe TRBD2 (6 bases). The germline V gene has CDR1 LNHDA and CDR2 SQIVND (reference sequence). Trimming pared 5 bases from V and 10 bases from J, leaving 16 bases between. The CDR3 loop spans 13 amino acids. The CDR3 spells CASSLGRSGAQYF. CDR3 bases: TGTGCCAGTAGTCTGGGACGATCGGGGGCGCAGTATTTT.

V is TRBV9 and J is TRBJ1-4, with D perhaps TRBD1 (5 bases). The germline gives CDR1 SGDLS, CDR2 YYNGEE. V was shortened by 3 bases and J by 15 bases, with 18 bases between the two germline ends. The CDR3 runs 13 residues. CDR3 sequence (DNA): TGTGCCAGCAGCGCTGGGACTTCAGGAGAGGTGTTTTTT. Translation: CASSAGTSGEVFF.

The chain combines TRBV19 with TRBJ2-1; 10 bases agree with TRBD2. The CDR3 contains 16 residues. Germline CDR1 is LNHDA and CDR2 is SQIVND (reference sequence). V was pared by 7 bases and J by 7 bases, with 13 bases of the junction left unmatched. Written as DNA, the CDR3 is TGTGCCAGTACTTTGTCTAGCGGGAGTAAGAGGAATGAGCAGTTCTTC. Protein product: CASTLSSGSKRNEQFF.

This clone was seen just once. The rearrangement uses TRBV5-5 and TRBJ2-5, with a possible D match to TRBD2 (5 bases). CDR1 is SGHKS and CDR2 is YYEKEE in the germline V gene (reference sequence). The CDR3 runs to 15 residues. Trimming took off 0 bases at V and 5 bases at J, with 14 bases between the two ends. The CDR3 nucleotides are TGTGCCAGCAGCTTGGCAGTTGGAGGAGGCGAGACCCAGTACTTC. It yields the protein CASSLAVGGGETQYF.

The chain employs TRBV20-1 and TRBJ2-3, with D unresolved. Germline lookup yields CDR1 DFQATT and CDR2 SNEGSKA (reference sequence). The CDR3 loop spans 15 amino acids. V was shortened by 3 bases and J by 2 bases, with 15 bases between the two germline ends. The CDR3 DNA is TGCAGTGCTAGTTCCCTCTTGGAGATCACAGATACGCAGTATTTT. Translating gives CSASSLLEITDTQYF.

The chain carries TRBV5-5 and TRBJ1-4, with D uncertain. Germline V lookup: CDR1 SGHKS, CDR2 YYEKEE (reference sequence). V was pared by 4 bases and J by 4 bases, with 8 bases between. This CDR3 has 13 residues. This CDR3 reads CASSDLINEKLFF. DNA for the CDR3: TGTGCCAGCAGCGATCTAATTAATGAAAAACTGTTTTTT.

This chain connects TRBV18 to TRBJ1-1, with 7 bases identical to TRBD1. The germline V gene encodes CDR1 KGHSH and CDR2 LQKENI. V lost 4 bases to trimming and J lost 0 bases; unmatched junction nucleotides: 5. The CDR3 runs to 15 residues. The CDR3 DNA reads TGTGCCAGCTCACGTGACAGGGCGATGAACACTGAAGCTTTCTTT. This codes for CASSRDRAMNTEAFF.

The chain links TRBV18 to TRBJ2-1, with TRBD2 matching over 7 bases. CDR1 and CDR2 from the germline V gene are KGHSH and LQKENI. This CDR3 is 16 amino acids long. V was clipped by 1 base and J by 8 bases; unmatched bases: 11. The CDR3 protein is CASSPRGGSSTDEQFF. The CDR3 bases are TGTGCCAGCTCACCACGCGGCGGGAGTAGTACCGATGAGCAGTTCTTC. The whole variable domain, remainder taken from reference TRBV18 and TRBJ2-1, is NAGVMQNPRHLVRRRGQEARLRCSPMKGHSHVYWYRQLPEEGLKFMVYLQKENIIDESGMPKERFSAEFPKEGPSILRIQQVVRGDSAAYFCASSPRGGSSTDEQFFGPGTRLTVL.

CDR3 in amino acids: CASSVDGSYNEQFF. CDR3 nucleotide sequence: TGCGCCAGCAGCGTGGACGGCTCCTACAATGAGCAGTTCTTC. The chain uses TRBV5-1 and TRBJ2-1; no clear D gene. V was clipped by 4 bases and J by 0 bases, with 8 bases between them. The CDR3 is made up of 14 amino acids. CDR1 and CDR2 (germline): SGHRS, YFSETQ.

The chain is built from TRBV3-1 (or the pseudogene TRBV3-2) and TRBJ2-1, with 8 positions matching TRBD2. The CDR3 extends over 17 amino acids. CDR1 and CDR2 (germline): LGHDT, YNNKEL (reference sequence). V shed 0 bases, J shed 4 bases, and the junction held 8 bases outside the gene matches. In DNA, the CDR3 is TGTGCCAGCAGCCAAGAAGGCGGGGGGACGCGATACAATGAGCAGTTCTTC. Protein product: CASSQEGGGTRYNEQFF.